The 22 T cell receptor beta chains in this list originate from one sample, sequenced in a study of T cells in Graves' hyperthyroidism and ophthalmopathy. Amplification of TCR beta CDR3 regions used RNA as the template. The HTBI set primed first-round TCR CDR3 RT-PCR. TCRdb recomputed calls from the multiplex PCR reads with MiXCR, one row per CDR3 protein. Counted here are some 650,000 distinct CDR3 sequences, 16% occurring once; the ten biggest clones make up under 3.5%. Sequenced sample: blood. These receptors were taken from a middle-aged woman with Graves' ophthalmopathy.

This clonotype occurred many times. This sequence may be a read error, since a much larger clone differs from it by one base. The V and J genes are TRBV11-2 and TRBJ1-1; TRBD1 is a possible D gene (5 bases). In germline, CDR1 is SGHAT, CDR2 FQNNGV. Trimming took off 5 bases at V and 4 bases at J, with 14 bases between the two ends. CDR3 length: 14 residues. CDR3 bases: TGTGCCAGCAGCCTGGCCGGGGGGAGCACTGAAGCTTTCTTT. Amino acids: CASSLAGGSTEAFF.

At least ten counts were recorded for this clonotype. The gene calls are TRBV20-1 and TRBJ2-7, with D perhaps TRBD1 (7 bases). Per germline, CDR1 DFQATT and CDR2 SNEGSKA (reference sequence). This CDR3 comprises 14 residues. V lost 0 bases to trimming and J lost 5 bases, with 14 bases between them. For the CDR3, the DNA is TGCAGTGCTAGAGAGGGGGGACAGTTGGACGAGCAGTACTTC. This codes for CSAREGGQLDEQYF.

This chain links TRBV12-3 or TRBV12-4 with TRBJ2-3; TRBD1 agrees at 7 bases. The CDR3 covers 16 residues. V lost 4 bases, J lost 5 bases, and 12 bases stayed unmatched. For the CDR3, the DNA is TGTGCCAGCAGTTCATTCAGACAGGGAGAAAAAGATACGCAGTATTTT. Amino acid sequence: CASSSFRQGEKDTQYF.

The sample holds a few counts of this clonotype. The chain employs TRBV11-2 and TRBJ2-7, with TRBD1 matching over 8 bases. CDR1 SGHAT and CDR2 FQNNGV come from the germline V gene. The CDR3 totals 16 residues. V gave up 1 base and J gave up 0 bases; unmatched junction bases: 5. CDR3 sequence reads: CASSLVGQENSYEQYF. In DNA, the CDR3 is TGTGCCAGCAGCTTAGTGGGACAGGAAAACTCCTACGAGCAGTACTTC.

With respect to this clonotype: This could be a read error, since a much larger clone is one nucleotide away. The rearrangement links TRBV30 to TRBJ1-3; TRBD1 might be the D (5 bases). CDR3 size: 12 residues. Per the germline V gene, CDR1 is GTSNPN and CDR2 is SVGIG (reference sequence). CDR3 protein: CAWMTEGNTTYF. CDR3 in DNA: TGTGCCTGGATGACAGAGGGAAACACCACATATTTT. Complete variable domain (other parts from reference TRBV30 and TRBJ1-3): SQTIHQWPATLVQPVGSPLSLECTVEGTSNPNLYWYRQAAGRGLQLLFYSVGIGQISSEVPQNLSASRPQDRQFILSSKKLLLSDSGFYLCAWMTEGNTTYFGEGSWLTVV.

The chain links TRBV5-1 to TRBJ2-1; TRBD1 aligns across 9 bases. Germline V gene sequence: CDR1 SGHRS, CDR2 YFSETQ. Germline trimming cut 3 bases from V and 4 bases from J; bases unmatched to any gene: 11. The CDR3 totals 17 residues. The CDR3 DNA reads as TGCGCCAGCAGCTCTTCCGGGACAGGGATGAGGTACAATGAGCAGTTCTTC. Translated, it gives CASSSSGTGMRYNEQFF.

The genes are TRBV10-1 and TRBJ2-7; 9 nucleotides match TRBD2. This CDR3 has 14 residues. V was clipped by 5 bases and J by 9 bases; unmatched bases: 11. CDR1 and CDR2 from the germline V gene are WNHNN and SYGVQD (reference sequence). The CDR3 nucleotides are TGCGCCAGCAGTCCCCTGACTAGCGGAGCCGTGCAGTACTTC. Translation gives CASSPLTSGAVQYF.

This clonotype was detected ten times or more. The V call is TRBV2, the J call TRBJ2-2; D remains ambiguous. The V and J ends lost 5 bases and 6 bases respectively, with 7 bases between them. Germline V gives CDR1 SNHLY, CDR2 FYNNEI. The CDR3 extends over 12 amino acids. CDR3 region: CASSQRPGELFF. CDR3 nucleotide sequence: TGTGCCAGCAGTCAACGTCCCGGGGAGCTGTTTTTT.

This clonotype was observed at least ten times. The chain has TRBV7-2 and TRBJ2-1; 7 nucleotides agree with TRBD2. This CDR3 has 15 amino acids. The germline gives CDR1 SGHTA, CDR2 FQGNSA. Trimming removed 1 base from V and 5 bases from J; junction bases left unmatched: 5. The CDR3 loop is CASSLGGGRHNEQFF. The CDR3 DNA reads as TGTGCCAGCAGCTTAGGGGGGGGAAGGCACAATGAGCAGTTCTTC.

This clonotype was counted at least ten times. The chain links TRBV20-1 to TRBJ2-3, with 12 bases that match TRBD2. The CDR3 loop spans 17 amino acids. V lost 4 bases to trimming and J lost 2 bases; unmatched junction nucleotides: 10. In germline, CDR1 is DFQATT, CDR2 SNEGSKA (reference sequence). The CDR3 bases are TGCAGTGCTACACCCCCAGGACTAGCGGGATACACAGATACGCAGTATTTT. It encodes CSATPPGLAGYTDTQYF.

Comment on this clonotype: A junction end diverges from the germline sequence, so it may reflect a read error. The chain joins TRBV30 to TRBJ2-3; D is unclear. Looked up from germline, CDR1 is GTSNPN and CDR2 is SVGIG (reference sequence). CDR3 length: 14 amino acids. The CDR3 spells CAWRMFLVPDTEYF. In DNA, the CDR3 is TGTGCCTGGAGAATGTTTCTAGTCCCAGATACGGAGTATTTT.

The genes are TRBV29-1 and TRBJ2-5; 7 bases map to TRBD1. Trimming at V came to 4 bases and at J to 1 base, leaving 9 bases not matched to a gene. The CDR3 extends over 15 amino acids. Germline values: CDR1 SQVTM, CDR2 ANQGSEA. The CDR3 DNA reads TGCAGCGTTGGGGTGACAGGGACCCCCCAAGAGACCCAGTACTTC. Protein product: CSVGVTGTPQETQYF.

V usage is TRBV4-1 and J usage is TRBJ2-1, with D perhaps TRBD2 (6 bases). V was cut by 4 bases and J by 8 bases, with 12 bases left in between. Germline V gene sequence: CDR1 MGHRA, CDR2 YSYEKL. The CDR3 has 13 amino acids. This chain's CDR3 is CASSRMRGDEQFF. CDR3 DNA: TGCGCCAGCAGCCGAATGCGGGGCGATGAGCAGTTCTTC.

This clonotype occurred many times. The chain is built from TRBV2 and TRBJ2-5; possible D gene TRBD2, 6 bases. Trimming removed 3 bases from V and 6 bases from J, with 20 bases in between. The CDR3 has 16 residues. The germline V gene has CDR1 SNHLY and CDR2 FYNNEI. The DNA of the CDR3 is TGTGCCAGCAGTGACCGAATAGGAGGGTTTGGGAAGACCCAGTACTTC. It is translated as CASSDRIGGFGKTQYF.

This clonotype was recorded many times. The gene calls are TRBV7-9 and TRBJ2-1; either TRBD1 or TRBD2 may fit D (6 bases each). With 5 bases removed from V and 6 bases from J, the gap between germline ends came to 17 bases. Germline CDR1 is SEHNR and CDR2 is FQNEAQ (reference sequence). CDR3 length equals 15 residues. The CDR3 DNA sequence: TGTGCCAGCAGCCCCCCGGGGGCCCTCGGCAATGAGCAGTTCTTC. Amino acid sequence: CASSPPGALGNEQFF.

This clonotype was observed many times. The chain uses TRBV27 and TRBJ2-2; D remains ambiguous. CDR3 size: 14 residues. The germline V gene encodes CDR1 MNHEY and CDR2 SMNVEV (reference sequence). V lost 2 bases and J 5 bases, leaving 9 bases between the germline ends. DNA of the CDR3: TGTGCCAGCAGTTTAAAGGTTCTAACCGGGGAGCTGTTTTTT. It yields the protein CASSLKVLTGELFF.

This clonotype was counted a few times. V usage is TRBV29-1 and J usage is TRBJ2-7; TRBD1 might be the D (6 bases). The germline V gene has CDR1 SQVTM and CDR2 ANQGSEA. The CDR3 contains 12 residues. V lost 7 bases and J 7 bases, leaving 17 bases between the germline ends. Here the CDR3 reads CSAGQQVQEQYF. As DNA, the CDR3 is TGCAGCGCCGGACAGCAGGTGCAAGAGCAGTACTTC.

A single count supports this clonotype. Here the CDR3 reads CASSPRGLAGGYEQYF. The CDR3 DNA follows: TGTGCCAGCAGCCCGAGGGGGCTAGCGGGAGGCTACGAGCAGTACTTC. The chain has TRBV7-2 and TRBJ2-7; 11 nucleotides match TRBD2. The CDR3 is 16 amino acids. Germline V CDR1 and CDR2: SGHTA, FQGNSA. With 5 bases clipped from V and 3 bases from J, the junction kept 9 bases outside the gene matches.

The rearrangement uses TRBV9 and TRBJ1-1; D gene unclear. The CDR3 spans 15 residues. V was clipped by 0 bases and J by 0 bases, with 9 bases between them. Germline CDR1 SGDLS, CDR2 YYNGEE. This CDR3 reads CASSVGEHMNTEAFF. CDR3 coding DNA: TGTGCCAGCAGCGTAGGTGAACACATGAACACTGAAGCTTTCTTT.

The chain couples TRBV20-1 to TRBJ2-7; D remains unclear. V gave up 1 base and J gave up 6 bases, with 7 bases separating them. Germline lookup yields CDR1 DFQATT and CDR2 SNEGSKA (reference sequence). The CDR3 has 11 residues. CDR3 loop: CSARVGCEQYF. CDR3 DNA sequence: TGCAGTGCTAGAGTTGGCTGCGAGCAGTACTTC.

Details on this clonotype: This may stem from a read error, because a much larger clone lies one nucleotide away. The V gene is TRBV28, the J gene TRBJ1-1; D gene ambiguous. Per the germline V gene, CDR1 is MDHEN and CDR2 is SYDVKM. This CDR3 has 10 residues. The CDR3 region is CASIGTEALF. DNA for the CDR3: TGTGCCAGCATTGGTACTGAAGCTCTCTTT.

This chain connects TRBV20-1 to TRBJ2-1, with a possible D match to TRBD2 (5 bases). CDR1 is DFQATT, CDR2 SNEGSKA, per germline (reference sequence). This CDR3 comprises 15 residues. The V and J ends lost 6 bases and 1 base respectively, with 16 bases between them. CDR3 residues: CSAPGGLRSYNEQFF. The CDR3 coding sequence is TGCAGTGCCCCTGGCGGGCTCCGATCCTACAATGAGCAGTTCTTC.